Listed below are T cell receptor beta chains from one sample, sequenced in a study of cytotoxic CD8 clonotypes in ibrutinib-treated CLL. The method was immunoSEQ multiplex PCR; TCRdb's version includes in-frame clones alone and lacks a portion of them. This sample carries 330,000 or so clones, about 61% of them seen once, and the ten largest clones take roughly 6%. The material sequenced was PBMCs, taken after 36 months of ibrutinib treatment. The receptors originated from a human donor with chronic lymphocytic leukemia. Each CDR3 is given with its conserved first and last residue. The D gene is left open where the match is weak. Size tells how often a clone was seen (once, few, many) or the class of an expanded clone, and some rows leave it out.

clone size,V gene,D gene,CDR3 length,J gene,CDR3 DNA,CDR3 protein
few,TRBV10-1,.,14,TRBJ2-2,TGCGCCAGCGGGACGGCCACGAACACCGGGGAGCTGTTTTTT,CASGTATNTGELFF
.,TRBV18,TRBD1,15,TRBJ1-5,TGTGCCAGCTCCACGGACAGGGAGAGCAATCAGCCCCAGCATTTT,CASSTDRESNQPQHF
.,TRBV7-6,.,16,TRBJ2-2,TGTGCCAGCAGCTTTCGGCAGGGCCGGGGTACCGGGGAGCTGTTTTTT,CASSFRQGRGTGELFF
few,TRBV18,.,12,TRBJ1-2,TGTGCCAGCTCACCTTTAGGGAATGGCTACACCTTC,CASSPLGNGYTF
.,TRBV7-8,.,17,TRBJ1-2,TGTGCCAGCAGCTCCGGGACACCCTTCTCGGGGTATACAGGCTACACCTTC,CASSSGTPFSGYTGYTF
.,TRBV13,.,13,TRBJ2-7,TGTGCCAGCAGCCTTAGACCTGCGGGCGAGCAGTACTTC,CASSLRPAGEQYF
once,TRBV11-3,TRBD2,20,TRBJ2-1,TGTGCCAGCAGCTTACGGCGCATGCGGGGGGGAGCTAGCTCCTACAATGAGCAGTTCTTC,CASSLRRMRGGASSYNEQFF
.,TRBV9,.,15,TRBJ2-1,TGTGCCAGCAGCGTAGAGGCCCTCCCCTACAATGAGCAGTTCTTC,CASSVEALPYNEQFF
.,TRBV7-3,TRBD1,15,TRBJ2-1,TGTGCCAGCAGCCACAGGGGGACAGCAAACAATGAGCAGTTCTTC,CASSHRGTANNEQFF
.,TRBV6-6,.,14,TRBJ1-1,TGTGCCAGCAGTTACTCCCGTGGGAACACTGAAGCTTTCTTT,CASSYSRGNTEAFF
.,TRBV2,.,15,TRBJ2-7,TGTGCCAGCACCCTAGAGAAGGGCAGTTCCTACGAGCAGTACTTC,CASTLEKGSSYEQYF
few,TRBV9,.,13,TRBJ1-1,TGTGCCAGCAGCGGGGCCGAAAACACTGAAGCTTTCTTT,CASSGAENTEAFF
.,TRBV2,.,12,TRBJ1-2,TGTGCCACCAACACCCTTAACTATGGCTACACCTTC,CATNTLNYGYTF
.,TRBV6-5,.,14,TRBJ1-2,TGTGCCAGCAGTTTCACCGGGACACTTGGTGGCTACACCTTC,CASSFTGTLGGYTF
.,TRBV7-2,.,14,TRBJ2-7,TGTGCCAGCAGCTTAGAAGGGCCCTCCTACGAGCAGTACTTC,CASSLEGPSYEQYF
once,TRBV11-2,.,12,TRBJ2-7,TGTGCCAGCAGCAAAGGCCCCTACGAGCAGTACTTC,CASSKGPYEQYF
.,TRBV5-6,.,16,TRBJ2-3,TGTGCCAGCAGCTTGCCCGGCAGGGGATTGGCAGATACGCAGTATTTT,CASSLPGRGLADTQYF
.,TRBV5-1,TRBD1,13,TRBJ2-5,TGCGCCAGCCAACAGGGGGCGCTTGAGACCCAGTACTTC,CASQQGALETQYF
once,TRBV28,.,14,TRBJ2-2,TGTGCCAGCAGTTTCCTCCCTCAAGCCGGGGAGCTGTTTTTT,CASSFLPQAGELFF
few,TRBV15,TRBD2,14,TRBJ2-7,TGTGCCACCAGCATTACTAGCGGGGCCTACGAGCAGTACTTC,CATSITSGAYEQYF
.,TRBV9,TRBD2,14,TRBJ2-1,TGTGCCAGCAGCGCCACTAGCGGAGGGGATGAGCAGTTCTTC,CASSATSGGDEQFF
.,TRBV7-6,TRBD1,16,TRBJ2-5,TGTGCCAGCAGCTTAAGTTGGGACAGGGGATTGGAGACCCAGTACTTC,CASSLSWDRGLETQYF
few,TRBV2,TRBD1,13,TRBJ2-7,TGTGCCAGCAGAGACAGGGGGCCCTACGAGCAGTACTTC,CASRDRGPYEQYF
few,TRBV18,.,14,TRBJ2-1,TGTGCCAGCTCACCGGGGTCCCCCTACAATGAGCAGTTCTTC,CASSPGSPYNEQFF
.,TRBV7-3,TRBD2,17,TRBJ2-1,TGTGCCAGCAGCTTAAGTAGCGGGAGGTCATCCTACAATGAGCAGTTCTTC,CASSLSSGRSSYNEQFF
.,TRBV4-1,.,16,TRBJ2-7,TGCGCCAGCAGCCAAGATAGGGGAACAGGGTCGGGCGAGCAGTACTTC,CASSQDRGTGSGEQYF
.,TRBV7-8,.,16,TRBJ2-7,TGTGCCAGCAGCCCCAGAGTGGTTGAAGGGATGGGCGAGCAGTACTTC,CASSPRVVEGMGEQYF
.,TRBV6-5,TRBD1,15,TRBJ2-7,TGTGCCAGCAGTTACGTGGCAGGGGGCGCCTACGAGCAGTACTTC,CASSYVAGGAYEQYF
.,TRBV4-1,.,16,TRBJ1-1,TGCGCCAGCAGCCCTAAGGGAATGGCAGAGAACACTGAAGCTTTCTTT,CASSPKGMAENTEAFF
few,TRBV18,.,12,TRBJ2-7,TGTGCCAGCTCACCGGGGGCTATCGAGCAGTACTTC,CASSPGAIEQYF
few,TRBV11-2,TRBD2,15,TRBJ2-2,TGTGCCAGCAGCGCCGGACTAGCGGGGCGCGGGGAGCTGTTTTTT,CASSAGLAGRGELFF